This T cell receptor beta chain was sequenced during a study of blood T cell repertoires in COVID-19. Study as a whole: COVID-19 samples, acute and convalescent, were from the United States, Italy and Spain. Nucleic acid was either cDNA or gDNA, and it came from T cells, B-cell-depleted T cells, or PBMCs.

Original processing methods: Estimation of nucleated cell counts relied on the amplification of reference gene primers. Profiling relied on immunoSEQ multiplex PCR, and the TCRdb table lists in-frame clones only, not all of them. For V, J and clone size, that table is used; D and trimming come from the DNA. The table shows 95,000 to 150,000 clones, with about 85% occurring only once. The CDR3 has 14 residues. The V gene end was trimmed by 5 bases and the J gene end by 5 bases; junction bases not matched to a gene: 5. The V gene's germline CDR1 is LNHDA and CDR2 SQIVND (reference sequence). The rearrangement joins TRBV19 to TRBJ2-3; TRBD2 matches 9 bases. The TCR comes from a woman of 80 years or more with acute or convalescent COVID-19. The sequencing input was peripheral blood. Here the CDR3 reads CASSLAGVVDTQYF. In DNA, the CDR3 is TGTGCCAGTAGTTTAGCGGGGGTGGTAGATACGCAGTATTTT.